A selection of T cell receptor beta chains follows, all from one sample in a study of graft-versus-host responses after intestinal transplantation. Assay: immunoSEQ multiplex PCR; the TCRdb copy retains only in-frame clones and omits some. The data hold tens of thousands of clones, with roughly 93% observed a single time. Specimen: PBMCs, collected 750 to 850 days after a first intestinal transplant, on the day of a second. These receptors were collected from a human patient who received an intestinal transplant, so some T cells may come from the graft donor. Each CDR3 is given with its conserved first and last residue. D genes are given only for firm matches. Not all rows give a size; the values are once, few, many and, for expanded clones, a class.

>TRBJ2-1|-|-|TRBV4-1
CASSQERGVGMNEQFF
TGCGCCAGCAGCCAAGAACGGGGTGTTGGAATGAATGAGCAGTTCTTC
>TRBJ2-5|-|-|TRBV29-1
CSVNGLANQETQYF
TGCAGCGTTAATGGACTCGCCAACCAAGAGACCCAGTACTTC
>TRBJ1-2|TRBD1|-|TRBV6-1
CASSEPPDRGGYGYTF
TGTGCCAGCAGTGAACCCCCGGACAGGGGAGGATATGGCTACACCTTC
>TRBJ2-7|TRBD1|-|TRBV6-5
CASSYSIGGVYEQYF
TGTGCCAGCAGTTACTCGATAGGGGGCGTCTACGAGCAGTACTTC
>TRBJ2-3|-|-|TRBV19
CASRSVRGTDTQYF
TGTGCCAGTAGGTCGGTTAGGGGCACAGATACGCAGTATTTT
>TRBJ2-4|-|few|TRBV29-1
CSVVGVSLAKNIQYF
TGCAGCGTTGTGGGGGTCTCCTTAGCCAAAAACATTCAGTACTTC
>TRBJ2-6|-|-|TRBV5-1
CASSPSGANVLTF
TGCGCCAGCAGCCCCTCTGGGGCCAACGTCCTGACTTTC
>TRBJ2-2|-|-|TRBV7-3
CASSFPGTGELFF
TGTGCCAGCAGCTTTCCGGGGACCGGGGAGCTGTTTTTT
>TRBJ2-6|-|-|TRBV19
CASHLPGKANVLTF
TGTGCCAGCCACCTGCCAGGAAAGGCCAACGTCCTGACTTTC
>TRBJ2-5|-|-|TRBV7-2
CASSLVSSGTETQYF
TGTGCCAGCAGCTTAGTGTCGTCCGGGACGGAGACCCAGTACTTC
>TRBJ2-7|TRBD2|-|TRBV7-9
CASSLASGNFEQYF
TGTGCCAGCTCCCTCGCTAGCGGGAATTTCGAGCAGTACTTC
>TRBJ1-2|TRBD1|-|TRBV5-1
CASSGQGGYGYTF
TGCGCCAGCAGCGGACAGGGCGGCTATGGCTACACCTTC
>TRBJ2-3|-|-|TRBV9
CASSVGAGRTDTQYF
TGTGCCAGCAGCGTAGGTGCAGGGAGGACAGATACGCAGTATTTT
>TRBJ1-1|-|-|TRBV6-1
CASTYGQNTEAFF
TGTGCCAGCACTTATGGGCAGAACACTGAAGCTTTCTTT
>TRBJ1-6|-|-|TRBV5-6
CASSFGNSPLHF
TGTGCCAGCAGCTTCGGGAATTCACCCCTCCACTTT
>TRBJ2-1|TRBD2|-|TRBV29-1
CSVEGLAGVGEQFF
TGCAGCGTTGAAGGGCTAGCGGGAGTAGGTGAGCAGTTCTTC
>TRBJ2-7|TRBD1|-|TRBV12-5
CASGLGTGSEQYF
TGTGCTAGTGGTTTGGGGACAGGGTCCGAGCAGTACTTC
>TRBJ2-6|-|-|TRBV5-8
CASSLKSGASGANVLTF
TGTGCCAGCAGCTTGAAATCAGGGGCCTCTGGGGCCAACGTCCTGACTTTC
>TRBJ2-2|-|-|TRBV19
CASSIYSNTGELFF
TGTGCCAGTAGTATATACAGTAACACCGGGGAGCTGTTTTTT
>TRBJ2-1|TRBD2|-|TRBV7-6
CASSRGVGSYNEQFF
TGTGCCAGCAGCCGGGGGGTCGGGTCCTACAATGAGCAGTTCTTC
>TRBJ1-1|-|-|TRBV28
CASSPGGTGGTEAFF
TGTGCCAGCAGCCCTGGTGGGACCGGAGGGACTGAAGCTTTCTTT
>TRBJ1-1|-|-|TRBV19
CASSIRRGRDIATEAFF
TGTGCCAGTAGTATTCGCCGAGGGAGGGATATCGCGACTGAAGCTTTCTTT
>TRBJ2-7|-|medium-sized|TRBV2
CASGVWTVDSYEQYF
TGTGCCAGCGGGGTCTGGACAGTGGACTCCTACGAGCAGTACTTC
>TRBJ1-1|-|-|TRBV7-3
CASSLKGSNTEAFF
TGTGCCAGCAGCTTAAAGGGGTCGAACACTGAAGCTTTCTTT
>TRBJ2-1|TRBD2|-|TRBV7-3
CASSLSGSPTYNEQFF
TGTGCCAGCAGTCTTAGCGGGAGTCCCACCTACAATGAGCAGTTCTTC
>TRBJ1-4|-|once|TRBV6-5
CASSYSGATNEKLFF
TGTGCCAGCAGTTACTCAGGGGCCACTAATGAAAAACTGTTTTTT
>TRBJ1-1|TRBD1|-|TRBV7-3
CASSSDRVVGEAFF
TGTGCCAGCAGCTCAGACAGGGTAGTTGGTGAAGCTTTCTTT
>TRBJ1-3|-|few|TRBV6-1
CASSEYQGLGNTIYF
TGTGCCAGCAGTGAATACCAGGGGTTGGGAAACACCATATATTTT
>TRBJ2-1|TRBD2|-|TRBV30
CACGGREALWEKIF
TGTGCCTGCGGGGGGCGGGAGGCCCTTTGGGAGAAGATCTTC
>TRBJ2-5|-|once|TRBV7-9
CASSLSGASLTDRETQYF
TGTGCCAGCAGCTTGTCGGGGGCGTCTTTAACCGATCGGGAGACCCAGTACTTC
>TRBJ2-6|-|-|TRBV6-5
CASEGANVLTF
TGTGCCAGCGAAGGGGCCAACGTCCTGACTTTC
>TRBJ1-2|-|-|TRBV27
CASSKRNSRTDYGYTF
TGTGCCAGCAGTAAGCGGAACTCAAGGACGGACTATGGCTACACCTTC
>TRBJ2-7|-|-|TRBV19
CASSIGRSQFYEQYF
TGTGCCAGTAGTATAGGACGTAGTCAGTTTTACGAGCAGTACTTC
>TRBJ2-1|-|-|TRBV6-5
CASSVTGLSYNEQFF
TGTGCCAGCAGTGTGACAGGTCTCTCCTACAATGAGCAGTTCTTC
>TRBJ2-3|TRBD2|-|TRBV19
CASSIGSGSSDTQYF
TGTGCCAGTAGTATAGGTAGCGGGAGCTCAGATACGCAGTATTTT
>TRBJ2-3|-|-|TRBV7-6
CASSLDGGADTQYF
TGTGCCAGCAGCTTAGACGGGGGAGCAGATACGCAGTATTTT
>TRBJ2-3|TRBD2|-|TRBV27
CASSPGLAGYTQYF
TGTGCCAGCAGTCCCGGGCTAGCGGGGTATACGCAGTATTTT
>TRBJ2-5|-|-|TRBV6-5
CASSYSGQGIAETQYF
TGTGCCAGCAGTTACTCGGGCCAGGGGATTGCGGAGACCCAGTACTTC
>TRBJ2-5|-|-|TRBV9
CASSPSPRVGRGETQYF
TGTGCCAGCAGCCCCAGCCCCAGGGTAGGCAGGGGAGAGACCCAGTACTTC
>TRBJ2-7|-|-|TRBV15
CATSRSAASQAPYEQYF
TGTGCCACCAGCAGGTCTGCAGCGAGCCAGGCCCCCTACGAGCAGTACTTC
>TRBJ2-7|-|-|TRBV6-5
CASSYSRLTYEQYF
TGTGCCAGCAGTTACTCGAGACTAACATACGAGCAGTACTTC
>TRBJ2-1|TRBD2|-|TRBV7-3
CASSLHPSGINEQFF
TGTGCCAGCAGCTTACATCCTAGCGGGATCAATGAGCAGTTCTTC